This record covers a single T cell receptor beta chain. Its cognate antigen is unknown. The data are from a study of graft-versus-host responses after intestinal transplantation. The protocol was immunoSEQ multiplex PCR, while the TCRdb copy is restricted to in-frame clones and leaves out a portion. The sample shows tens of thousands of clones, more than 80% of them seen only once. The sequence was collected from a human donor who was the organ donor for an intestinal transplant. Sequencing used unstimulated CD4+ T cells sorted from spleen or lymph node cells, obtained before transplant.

The CDR3 nucleotides read TGTGCCAGCAGCACCGGGACTAGCGGGAGGTACACAGATACGCAGTATTTT. This codes for CASSTGTSGRYTDTQYF. The rearrangement uses TRBV2 and TRBJ2-3, with TRBD2 matching 15 bases. The CDR3 has 17 residues. Germline CDR1 is SNHLY and CDR2 is FYNNEI. V lost 6 bases and J lost 2; bases outside the gene matches: 6. Filled out from reference TRBV2 and TRBJ2-3, the complete variable domain reads EPEVTQTPSHQVTQMGQEVILRCVPISNHLYFYWYRQILGQKVEFLVSFYNNEISEKSEIFDDQFSVERPDGSNFTLKIRSTKLEDSAMYFCASSTGTSGRYTDTQYFGPGTRLTVL.